Listed here are 3 T cell receptor beta chains from one sample, sequenced in a study of OX40 agonist ivuxolimab in advanced cancers. Clones were read by immunoSEQ multiplex PCR, and TCRdb kept only the in-frame ones, dropping some. Of about 61,000 clones listed, more than 70% are singletons. The material was CD4+ or CD8+ T cells sorted from blood, obtained in a trial of the OX40 agonist ivuxolimab. Every receptor here comes from an adult with an advanced solid tumor such as melanoma, head and neck, liver or kidney cancer.

A few counts support this clone. The J gene is TRBJ1-2, the V gene TRBV5-1; D not resolved. There are 14 residues in the CDR3. Trimming stripped 7 bases from V and 0 bases from J, with 13 bases between. Per the germline V gene, CDR1 is SGHRS and CDR2 is YFSETQ. CDR3 region: CASSLGGTNYGYTF. Written as DNA, the CDR3 is TGCGCCAGCTCCCTGGGAGGTACTAACTATGGCTACACCTTC.

The chain has TRBV9 and TRBJ2-1, with 11 bases matching TRBD2. Germline CDR1 is SGDLS and CDR2 is YYNGEE. The V segment lost 5 bases and the J segment 7 bases; nucleotides outside the gene matches: 11. CDR3 length: 16 residues. The CDR3 protein is CASSETGTSGLNEQFF. CDR3 bases: TGTGCCAGCAGTGAGACCGGGACTAGCGGCTTAAATGAGCAGTTCTTC.

The chain carries TRBV5-6 and TRBJ2-1; D is uncertain. This CDR3 comprises 13 residues. V was shortened by 2 bases and J by 6 bases, with 9 bases between the two germline ends. Germline V gene data show CDR1 as SGHDT and CDR2 as YYEEEE. The CDR3, as DNA: TGTGCCAGCAGCTTTGTAGGAAGCAATGAGCAGTTCTTC. Its protein product is CASSFVGSNEQFF.